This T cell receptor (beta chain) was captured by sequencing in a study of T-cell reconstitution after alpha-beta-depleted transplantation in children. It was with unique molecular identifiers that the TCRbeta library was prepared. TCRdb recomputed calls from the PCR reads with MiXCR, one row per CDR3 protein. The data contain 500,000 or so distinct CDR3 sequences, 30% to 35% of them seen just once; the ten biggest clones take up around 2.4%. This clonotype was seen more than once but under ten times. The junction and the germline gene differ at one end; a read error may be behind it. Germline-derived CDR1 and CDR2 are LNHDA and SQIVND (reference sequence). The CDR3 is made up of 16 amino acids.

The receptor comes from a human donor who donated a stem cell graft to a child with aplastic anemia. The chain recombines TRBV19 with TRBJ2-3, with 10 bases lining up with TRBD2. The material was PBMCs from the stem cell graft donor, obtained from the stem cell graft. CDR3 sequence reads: CASSTKREGLMNTQYF. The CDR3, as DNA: TGTGCCAGTAGTACGAAGCGGGAGGGCCTTATGAATACCCAGTATTTT.